One sample yielded the 17 T cell receptor beta chains listed below, sequenced in a study of regulatory T cells in long-lasting Graves disease. Arm-PCR with iRepertoire HTBI primers amplified the CDR3 regions for these TCR beta libraries. One entry per CDR3 protein results from TCRdb running MiXCR on the multiplex PCR reads. The sample holds about 430,000 distinct CDR3 sequences, about 15% seen once. Time point specified: newly diagnosed GD, antithyroid drugs for less than 3 months. Researchers made the TCR library from RNA that was extracted from PBMCs. The same sample was also used in a study of T cells in Graves' hyperthyroidism and ophthalmopathy.

The sample consisted of peripheral blood mononuclear cells (PBMCs), taken at new diagnosis, from a patient treated with antithyroid drugs. Receptors originate from a woman in her thirties or forties with Graves disease.

This clonotype was observed many times. This rearrangement joins TRBV12-3 or TRBV12-4 to TRBJ2-2; no reliable D call. The CDR3 totals 13 residues. V was pared by 4 bases and J by 5 bases, with 8 bases between. CDR3 sequence reads: CASSYGVTGELFF. Here the CDR3 DNA reads TGTGCCAGCAGTTATGGTGTGACCGGGGAGCTGTTTTTT.

This clonotype was observed many times. The genes are TRBV5-1 and TRBJ2-1; 10 bases are shared with TRBD1. Germline loops: CDR1 SGHRS, CDR2 YFSETQ. The CDR3 extends over 15 amino acids. Trimming took 0 bases from V and 6 from J; bases not matched to a gene: 3. CDR3 amino acids: CASSLGRTGGNEQFF. As DNA, the CDR3 is TGCGCCAGCAGCTTGGGGAGGACAGGGGGCAATGAGCAGTTCTTC.

This clonotype showed up many times. The V and J genes are TRBV28 and TRBJ2-3, with 10 bases that match TRBD2. V shed 0 bases and J 9 bases; nucleotides not matched to a gene: 9. Germline-derived CDR1 and CDR2 are MDHEN and SYDVKM. The CDR3 loop spans 16 amino acids. The CDR3 DNA is TGTGCCAGCAGTTTATGGGAGCGGGAGGGCCTGGGGACGCAGTATTTT. This codes for CASSLWEREGLGTQYF.

This clonotype was seen many times. This rearrangement joins TRBV7-8 to TRBJ2-2; 10 bases match TRBD1. The V gene's germline CDR1 is SGHVS and CDR2 FQNEAQ. J lost 5 bases, V lost 1 base, and 4 bases had no gene match. The CDR3 consists of 16 residues. In DNA, the CDR3 is TGTGCCAGCAGCTTAGAGACAGGGGGCCAAACCGGGGAGCTGTTTTTT. It is translated as CASSLETGGQTGELFF.

The rearrangement uses TRBV9 and TRBJ2-2; D possibly corresponds to TRBD2 (5 bases). The CDR3 is 14 residues long. Trimming left V 5 bases short and J 5 bases short, with 13 bases between. Germline V gene sequence: CDR1 SGDLS, CDR2 YYNGEE. In DNA form, the CDR3 reads TGTGCCAGCAGGTCTGGGAGTTATACCGGGGAGCTGTTTTTT. Residues: CASRSGSYTGELFF.

Comment on this clonotype: A much larger clone is a single base away; this may be a read error. The chain recombines TRBV7-2 with TRBJ1-2, with D tentatively TRBD1 (6 bases). The CDR3 has 14 amino acids. Germline values: CDR1 SGHTA, CDR2 FQGNSA. Written as DNA, the CDR3 is TGTGCCAGCAGCTTAGGAACACGATCTGGGGGCTGCACCTTC. It codes for CASSLGTRSGGCTF.

This clonotype has more than one count but fewer than ten. The rearrangement links TRBV20-1 to TRBJ1-1; D unclear. The CDR3 sequence is 16 residues long. Per the germline V gene, CDR1 is DFQATT and CDR2 is SNEGSKA (reference sequence). V dropped 4 bases and J dropped 0 bases, with 18 bases sitting between them. The CDR3 sequence: CSATPLTGGMNTEAFF. The CDR3 nucleotides read TGCAGTGCTACTCCCCTAACGGGAGGCATGAACACTGAAGCTTTCTTT.

A few counts support this clonotype. The chain uses TRBV3-1 and TRBJ1-3; no reliable D call. The germline gives CDR1 LGHDT, CDR2 YNNKEL (reference sequence). Trimming pared 4 bases from V and 2 bases from J, leaving 3 bases between. The CDR3 extends over 12 amino acids. The DNA for the CDR3 is TGTGCCAGCAGCCCCGCTGGAAACACCATATATTTT. Residues: CASSPAGNTIYF.

In its sample, this clonotype was seen many times. The V and J genes are TRBV6-1 and TRBJ1-4; D unresolved. The V end lost 10 bases, the J end lost 5 bases, and 14 bases lay between the germline ends. The CDR3 contains 13 residues. CDR1 is MNHNS and CDR2 is SASEGT in the germline V gene. CDR3 in amino acids: CAITGRKNEKLFF. The CDR3 DNA follows: TGTGCCATAACCGGGAGGAAAAATGAAAAACTGTTTTTT.

This clonotype was seen only once. The CDR3 DNA reads as TGTGCCAGCAGAAATAGCGGGAGGGTTTACAATGAGCAGTTCTTC. Translated: CASRNSGRVYNEQFF. This rearrangement joins TRBV7-8 to TRBJ2-1, with 11 nucleotides matching TRBD2. Looked up from germline, CDR1 is SGHVS and CDR2 is FQNEAQ. The CDR3 is 15 residues long. After removal of 6 bases from V and 4 bases from J, the junction contained 5 bases not matched to a gene.

This clonotype was detected ten times or more. This chain links TRBV28 with TRBJ1-1; D gene unclear. V was cut by 3 bases and J by 10 bases, with 15 bases left in between. Germline CDR1 reads MDHEN; CDR2 reads SYDVKM. The CDR3 sequence is 13 residues long. For the CDR3, the DNA is TGTGCCAGCAGTTTCTTAAACCAGAGAGCAGCTTTCTTT. This translates into CASSFLNQRAAFF.

This clonotype was seen many times. The rearrangement joins TRBV12-3 or TRBV12-4 to TRBJ1-1, with 10 positions matching TRBD1. V was clipped by 5 bases and J by 8 bases; unmatched bases: 5. The CDR3 is made up of 13 amino acids. CDR3 sequence: CASSPGTGEEAFF. The CDR3, as DNA: TGTGCCAGCAGTCCTGGGACAGGGGAAGAAGCTTTCTTT.

This clonotype was picked up many times. The gene calls are TRBV10-1 and TRBJ2-5; no firm D call. The germline V gene encodes CDR1 WNHNN and CDR2 SYGVQD (reference sequence). The CDR3 runs to 17 residues. V was cut by 2 bases and J by 0 bases, with 16 bases left in between. DNA for the CDR3: TGCGCCAGCAGTGAGCCCGACAAGGAGATGTACCAAGAGACCCAGTACTTC. Amino acids: CASSEPDKEMYQETQYF.

This clonotype was recorded many times. The V call is TRBV18, the J call TRBJ2-5; D may be TRBD1 (6 bases). CDR3 length equals 14 residues. Germline V gene sequence: CDR1 KGHSH, CDR2 LQKENI. Trimming cost V 3 bases and J 1 base, with 9 bases left between them. The CDR3: CASSPSGAQETQYF. Written as DNA, the CDR3 is TGTGCCAGCTCACCGTCAGGGGCCCAAGAGACCCAGTACTTC.

The chain couples TRBV2 to TRBJ2-1, with TRBD2 identical over 8 bases. Trimming cost V 8 bases and J 3 bases; bases outside gene matches: 9. The CDR3 spans 15 residues. Germline V lookup: CDR1 SNHLY, CDR2 FYNNEI. The CDR3: CASDLGTSGYNEQFF. In DNA, the CDR3 is TGTGCCAGCGATCTGGGCACTAGCGGCTACAATGAGCAGTTCTTC.

This clonotype occurred a few times. The chain has TRBV9 and TRBJ2-3; 9 bases are shared with TRBD2. The germline gives CDR1 SGDLS, CDR2 YYNGEE. V lost 4 bases and J lost 4; bases outside the gene matches: 7. The CDR3 runs 15 residues. The CDR3 DNA follows: TGTGCCAGCAGCACAGGGACTAGCCTCGCAGATACGCAGTATTTT. Amino acids: CASSTGTSLADTQYF.

This clonotype was seen a few times. The chain joins TRBV7-9 to TRBJ2-7, with D hard to call. There are 12 residues in the CDR3. The V end was cut by 5 bases, the J end by 6 bases, with 11 bases between. CDR1 and CDR2 (germline): SEHNR, FQNEAQ (reference sequence). The CDR3 coding sequence is TGTGCCAGCAGCGTTCGGGCTGCCGAGCAGTACTTC. Its protein product is CASSVRAAEQYF.